Each of the 6 T cell receptor beta chains below was sequenced from the same sample in a study of CD8+ T cells in alopecia areata. Documented treatment: oral pan-JAK inhibitor, 5-10 mg twice daily. The sequencing template was cDNA reverse transcribed from extracted RNA. Assay: immunoSEQ multiplex PCR; the TCRdb copy retains only in-frame clones and omits some. The table includes roughly 280,000 clones, about 62% detected once. The sequencing used CD4+ T cells sorted from blood, collected around week 54, from a patient treated with tofacitinib. The receptors derive from a human donor with alopecia areata.

The V and J genes are TRBV18 and TRBJ1-6, with no clear D. The length of the CDR3 is 15 residues. Germline V gene sequence: CDR1 KGHSH, CDR2 LQKENI. V shed 1 base and J shed 7 bases, with 11 bases lying between them. This CDR3 is CASSPQAGYNSPLHF. The CDR3 nucleotides read TGTGCCAGCTCACCACAAGCCGGGTACAATTCACCCCTCCACTTT.

This clone was recorded a few times. The chain links TRBV2 to TRBJ2-7; 7 nucleotides line up with TRBD1. The germline gives CDR1 SNHLY, CDR2 FYNNEI. The CDR3 is made up of 15 amino acids. Losses at the gene ends were 2 bases for V and 3 bases for J; bases not matched to a gene: 7. This CDR3 reads CASSENLGQIYEQYF. The CDR3 nucleotides are TGTGCCAGCAGTGAAAATTTGGGACAGATCTACGAGCAGTACTTC. Using reference TRBV2 and TRBJ2-7 for the parts outside the CDR3, the full variable domain is EPEVTQTPSHQVTQMGQEVILRCVPISNHLYFYWYRQILGQKVEFLVSFYNNEISEKSEIFDDQFSVERPDGSNFTLKIRSTKLEDSAMYFCASSENLGQIYEQYFGPGTRLTVT.

The CDR3 DNA follows: TGTGCCTGGGGGACAGGTGATACCTTGAACACTGAAGCTTTCTTT. Protein product: CAWGTGDTLNTEAFF. This chain joins TRBV30 and TRBJ1-1; 8 nucleotides line up with TRBD1. The germline V gene encodes CDR1 GTSNPN and CDR2 SVGIG (reference sequence). The CDR3 length is 15 residues. The V and J ends lost 5 bases and 0 bases, in that order; junction bases with no gene match: 8. The full variable domain, with the rest looked up from reference TRBV30 and TRBJ1-1, is SQTIHQWPATLVQPVGSPLSLECTVEGTSNPNLYWYRQAAGRGLQLLFYSVGIGQISSEVPQNLSASRPQDRQFILSSKKLLLSDSGFYLCAWGTGDTLNTEAFFGQGTRLTVV.

The rearrangement uses TRBV29-1 and TRBJ1-5; 12 bases are shared with TRBD1. The length of the CDR3 is 13 residues. The germline CDR1 and CDR2 sequences are SQVTM and ANQGSEA. The J segment lost 5 bases and the V segment lost 8 bases, leaving 4 bases of the junction unmatched. The CDR3 DNA sequence: TGCAGCACGGGACAGGGGGCGGATCAGCCCCAGCATTTT. It is translated as CSTGQGADQPQHF.

The chain combines TRBV29-1 with TRBJ2-6, with D unresolved. Germline CDR1 is SQVTM and CDR2 is ANQGSEA. V was cut by 6 bases and J by 1 base, with 7 bases left in between. CDR3 size: 13 residues. CDR3 sequence: CSVYSSGANVLTF. The CDR3 nucleotides are TGCAGCGTGTACAGTTCTGGGGCCAACGTCCTGACTTTC.

V usage is TRBV2 and J usage is TRBJ2-7; D not resolved. In germline, CDR1 is SNHLY, CDR2 FYNNEI. V lost 6 bases, J lost 1 base, and 16 bases lay in between. The CDR3 sequence is 15 residues long. The CDR3 loop reads CASRLRLVSSYEQYF. The DNA for the CDR3 is TGTGCCAGCAGGCTCCGGCTAGTCAGTTCCTACGAGCAGTACTTC.